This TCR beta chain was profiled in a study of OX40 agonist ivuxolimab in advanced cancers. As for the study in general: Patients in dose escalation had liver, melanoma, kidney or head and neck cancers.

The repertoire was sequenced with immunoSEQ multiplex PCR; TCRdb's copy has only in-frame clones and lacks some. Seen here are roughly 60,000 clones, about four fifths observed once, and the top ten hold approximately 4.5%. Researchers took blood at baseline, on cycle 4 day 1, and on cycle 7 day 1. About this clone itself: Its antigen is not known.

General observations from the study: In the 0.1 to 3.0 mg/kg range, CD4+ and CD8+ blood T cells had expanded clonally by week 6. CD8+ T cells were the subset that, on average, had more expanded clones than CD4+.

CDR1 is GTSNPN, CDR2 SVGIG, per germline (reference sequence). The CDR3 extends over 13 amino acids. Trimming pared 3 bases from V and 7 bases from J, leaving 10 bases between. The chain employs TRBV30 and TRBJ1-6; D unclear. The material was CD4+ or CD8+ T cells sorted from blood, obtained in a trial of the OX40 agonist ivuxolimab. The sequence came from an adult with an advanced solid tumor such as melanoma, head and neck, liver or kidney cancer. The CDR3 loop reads CAWRASLNSPLHF. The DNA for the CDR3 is TGTGCCTGGAGGGCCAGTCTAAATTCACCCCTCCACTTT. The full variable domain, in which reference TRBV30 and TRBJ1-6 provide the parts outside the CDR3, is SQTIHQWPATLVQPVGSPLSLECTVEGTSNPNLYWYRQAAGRGLQLLFYSVGIGQISSEVPQNLSASRPQDRQFILSSKKLLLSDSGFYLCAWRASLNSPLHFGNGTRLTVT.